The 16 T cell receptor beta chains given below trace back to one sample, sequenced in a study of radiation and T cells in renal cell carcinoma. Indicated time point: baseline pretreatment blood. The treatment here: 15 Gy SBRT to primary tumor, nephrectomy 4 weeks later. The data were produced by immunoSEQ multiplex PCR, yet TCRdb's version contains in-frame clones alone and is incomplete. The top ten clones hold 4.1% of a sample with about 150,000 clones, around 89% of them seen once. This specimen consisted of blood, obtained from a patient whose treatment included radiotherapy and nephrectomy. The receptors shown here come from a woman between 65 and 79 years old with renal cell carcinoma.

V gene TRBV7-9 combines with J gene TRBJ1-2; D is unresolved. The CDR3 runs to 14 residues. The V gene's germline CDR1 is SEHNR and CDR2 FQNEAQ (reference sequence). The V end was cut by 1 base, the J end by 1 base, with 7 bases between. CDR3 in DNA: TGTGCCAGCAGCTTAGGTGGGAGTAACTATGGCTACACCTTC. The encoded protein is CASSLGGSNYGYTF.

The CDR3, as DNA: TGTGCCAGCGCACTAGCGGGGGGGACCTACGAGCAGTACTTC. Its translation: CASALAGGTYEQYF. V gene TRBV5-4 combines with J gene TRBJ2-7; 13 nucleotides line up with TRBD2. Germline V CDR1 and CDR2: SGHNT, YYREEE (reference sequence). J gave up 2 bases and V 7 bases, and 3 bases lay outside the gene matches. The CDR3 runs 14 residues. The full variable domain, rest sourced from reference TRBV5-4 and TRBJ2-7, is ETGVTQSPTHLIKTRGQQVTLRCSSQSGHNTVSWYQQALGQGPQFIFQYYREEENGRGNFPPRFSGLQFPNYSSELNVNALELDDSALYLCASALAGGTYEQYFGPGTRLTVT.

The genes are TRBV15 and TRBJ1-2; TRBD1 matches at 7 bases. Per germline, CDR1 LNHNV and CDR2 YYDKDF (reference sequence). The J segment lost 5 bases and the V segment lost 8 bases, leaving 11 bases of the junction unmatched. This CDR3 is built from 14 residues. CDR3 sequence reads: CATGDRVREYGYTF. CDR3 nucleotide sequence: TGTGCCACCGGCGACAGGGTTCGTGAGTATGGCTACACCTTC. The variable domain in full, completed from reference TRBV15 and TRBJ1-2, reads DAMVIQNPRYQVTQFGKPVTLSCSQTLNHNVMYWYQQKSSQAPKLLFHYYDKDFNNEADTPDNFQSRRPNTSFCFLDIRSPGLGDTAMYLCATGDRVREYGYTFGSGTRLTVV.

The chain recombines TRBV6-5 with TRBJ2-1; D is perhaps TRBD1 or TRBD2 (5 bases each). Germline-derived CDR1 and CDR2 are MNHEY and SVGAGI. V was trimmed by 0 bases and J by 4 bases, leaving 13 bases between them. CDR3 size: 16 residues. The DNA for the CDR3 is TGTGCCAGCAGTTACTCGGAAGGGGACCTGTACAATGAGCAGTTCTTC. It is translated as CASSYSEGDLYNEQFF.

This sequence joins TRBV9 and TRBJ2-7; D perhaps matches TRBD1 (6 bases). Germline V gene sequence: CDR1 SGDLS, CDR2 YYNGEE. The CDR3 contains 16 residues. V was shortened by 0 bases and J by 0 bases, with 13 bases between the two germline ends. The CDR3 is CASSVGIKQGSYEQYF. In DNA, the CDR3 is TGTGCCAGCAGCGTAGGCATTAAACAGGGCTCCTACGAGCAGTACTTC.

The CDR3 bases are TGTGCCACTACGGGGCTCCCATCGTCAGATACGCAGTATTTT. The encoded protein is CATTGLPSSDTQYF. The chain has TRBV5-6 and TRBJ2-3; D possibly uses TRBD1 or TRBD2 (5 bases each). V lost 9 bases and J lost 4, with 18 bases in between. Per the germline V gene, CDR1 is SGHDT and CDR2 is YYEEEE. The CDR3 runs to 14 residues.

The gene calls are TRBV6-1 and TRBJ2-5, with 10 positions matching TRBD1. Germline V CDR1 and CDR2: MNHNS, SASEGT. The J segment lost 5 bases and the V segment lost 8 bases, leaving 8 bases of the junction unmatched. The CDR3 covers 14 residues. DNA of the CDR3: TGTGCCAGCTGCCGGGGACAGGGGTTCGAGACCCAGTACTTC. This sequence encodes CASCRGQGFETQYF.

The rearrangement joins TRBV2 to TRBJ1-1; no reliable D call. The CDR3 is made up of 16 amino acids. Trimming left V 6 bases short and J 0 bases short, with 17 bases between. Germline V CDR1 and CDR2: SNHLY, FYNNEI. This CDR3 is CASRARTRGMNTEAFF. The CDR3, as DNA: TGTGCCAGCAGAGCCCGGACGAGAGGTATGAACACTGAAGCTTTCTTT. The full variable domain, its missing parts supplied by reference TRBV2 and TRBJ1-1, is EPEVTQTPSHQVTQMGQEVILRCVPISNHLYFYWYRQILGQKVEFLVSFYNNEISEKSEIFDDQFSVERPDGSNFTLKIRSTKLEDSAMYFCASRARTRGMNTEAFFGQGTRLTVV.

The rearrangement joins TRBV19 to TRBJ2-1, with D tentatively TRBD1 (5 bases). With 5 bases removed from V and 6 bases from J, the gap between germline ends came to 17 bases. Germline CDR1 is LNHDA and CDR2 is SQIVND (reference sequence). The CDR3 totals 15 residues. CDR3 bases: TGTGCCAGTAGTGGTGGGGCAGGGTTGGGCAATGAGCAGTTCTTC. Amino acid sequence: CASSGGAGLGNEQFF.

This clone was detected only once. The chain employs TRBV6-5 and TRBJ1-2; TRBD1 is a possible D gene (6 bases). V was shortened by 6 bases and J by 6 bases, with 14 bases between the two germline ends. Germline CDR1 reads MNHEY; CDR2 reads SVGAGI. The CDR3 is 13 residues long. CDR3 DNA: TGTGCCAGCAGCTCGAGGGGGGGTGATGGCTACACCTTC. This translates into CASSSRGGDGYTF.

CDR3 residues: CASSLAMWGLNTEAFF. The CDR3 nucleotides read TGTGCCAGCAGCTTAGCAATGTGGGGGCTGAACACTGAAGCTTTCTTT. This chain connects TRBV7-8 to TRBJ1-1, with D tentatively TRBD1 (6 bases). CDR1 and CDR2 (germline): SGHVS, FQNEAQ. The CDR3 is 16 amino acids. V was clipped by 0 bases and J by 0 bases, with 11 bases between them.

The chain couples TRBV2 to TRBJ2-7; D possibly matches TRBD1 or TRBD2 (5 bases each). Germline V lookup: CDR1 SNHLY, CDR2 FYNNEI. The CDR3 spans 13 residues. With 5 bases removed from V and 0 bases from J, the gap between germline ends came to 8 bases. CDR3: CASSRDGSYEQYF. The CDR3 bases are TGTGCCAGCAGTCGGGACGGCTCCTACGAGCAGTACTTC.

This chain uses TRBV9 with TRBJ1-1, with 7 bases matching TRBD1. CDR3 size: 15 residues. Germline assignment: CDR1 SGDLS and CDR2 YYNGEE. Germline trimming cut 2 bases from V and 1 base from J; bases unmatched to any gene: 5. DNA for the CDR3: TGTGCCAGCAGCGTCTCGACAGGGAAGAACACTGAAGCTTTCTTT. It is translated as CASSVSTGKNTEAFF.

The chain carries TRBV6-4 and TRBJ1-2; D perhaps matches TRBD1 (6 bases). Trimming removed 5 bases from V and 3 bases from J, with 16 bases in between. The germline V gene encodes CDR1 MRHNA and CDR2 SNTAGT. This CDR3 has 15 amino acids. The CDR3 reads CASSPQGLADYGYTF. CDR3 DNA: TGTGCCAGCAGTCCCCAGGGGCTTGCGGACTATGGCTACACCTTC.

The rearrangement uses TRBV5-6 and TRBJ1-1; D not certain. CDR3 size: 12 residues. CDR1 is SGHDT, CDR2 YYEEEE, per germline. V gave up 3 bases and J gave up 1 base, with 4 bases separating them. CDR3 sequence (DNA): TGTGCCAGCAGCTCATCGAACACTGAAGCTTTCTTT. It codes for CASSSSNTEAFF.

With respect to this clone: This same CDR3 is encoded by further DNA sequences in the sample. This chain's CDR3 is CAWRPSGANVLTF. DNA for the CDR3: TGTGCCTGGAGACCCTCTGGGGCCAACGTCCTGACTTTC. This chain links TRBV30 with TRBJ2-6; D unclear. The germline V gene encodes CDR1 GTSNPN and CDR2 SVGIG (reference sequence). V lost 3 bases and J 0 bases, leaving 3 bases between the germline ends. This CDR3 region has 13 residues.